A selection of T cell receptor beta chains follows, all from one sample in a study of T cell changes during pregnancy in multiple sclerosis. The protocol was immunoSEQ multiplex PCR, while the TCRdb copy is restricted to in-frame clones and leaves out a portion. Of tens of thousands of clones listed, about 93% are singletons. The sequenced sample was peripheral blood, obtained in the first trimester of pregnancy. The source of these receptors is a female donor with multiple sclerosis, enrolled in a pregnancy study. Both conserved end residues are part of each CDR3. A D gene is named only where the DNA matches it firmly. Some rows mark clone size as missing; the rest say once, few, many or name a class of expanded clone.

clone_size j_call d_call v_call cdr3_nt cdr3_aa
NA TRBJ2-1 NA TRBV15 TGTGCCACCAGCAGAGAGGAGGGTGAGCAGTTCTTC CATSREEGEQFF
NA TRBJ1-4 NA TRBV7-8 TGTGCCAGCAGCCCGGACCTCCGGGATGCAACTAATGAAAAACTGTTTTTT CASSPDLRDATNEKLFF
NA TRBJ1-5 NA TRBV7-9 TGTGCCAGCAGCCCTTATAGCTATGTCGGTGAACAGCCCCAGCATTTT CASSPYSYVGEQPQHF
NA TRBJ2-1 TRBD2 TRBV19 TGTGCCAGTAGAGATACTAGCGTGCGCAATGAGCAGTTCTTC CASRDTSVRNEQFF
NA TRBJ2-7 NA TRBV5-4 TGTGCCAGCAGCTTGGCCGGACAAACCTACGAGCAGTACTTC CASSLAGQTYEQYF
once TRBJ2-1 TRBD1 TRBV7-9 TGTGCCAGCAGCTTACCGGGACAGGGGGCTAGTGAGCAGTTCTTC CASSLPGQGASEQFF
NA TRBJ2-3 NA TRBV7-2 TGTGCCAGCAGCTTCCCCGGCACAGATACGCAGTATTTT CASSFPGTDTQYF
NA TRBJ2-7 NA TRBV4-1 TGCGCCAGCAGCCAAGGGGGTAGCAGGGGACCCGTGGGCGAGCAGTACTTC CASSQGGSRGPVGEQYF
NA TRBJ2-3 NA TRBV14 TGTGCCAGCAGCCAAGCGAATGTCCTAGTTCGCCCAGATACGCAGTATTTT CASSQANVLVRPDTQYF
NA TRBJ2-7 TRBD1 TRBV19 TGTGCCAGTAGTGCGCGGACAGGCTACTACGAGCAGTACTTC CASSARTGYYEQYF
NA TRBJ1-5 NA TRBV2 TGTGCCAGCAGTGGGGACACGAATCAGCCCCAGCATTTT CASSGDTNQPQHF
NA TRBJ1-5 TRBD1 TRBV6-5 TGTGCCAGCAGACATCAGGGGGGCAGCAATCAGCCCCAGCATTTT CASRHQGGSNQPQHF
NA TRBJ1-2 NA TRBV2 TGTGCCAGCAGCTACTCGGACAGCCTTGGTGGCTACACCTTC CASSYSDSLGGYTF
once TRBJ2-7 TRBD2 TRBV27 TGTGCCAGCAGTTTCCTAGCGGGGGTTTCCTACGAGCAGTACTTC CASSFLAGVSYEQYF
NA TRBJ1-5 TRBD1 TRBV29-1 TGCAGCGTTGGGGCAGGGGGAAATCAGCCCCAGCATTTT CSVGAGGNQPQHF
few TRBJ2-2 TRBD2 TRBV9 TGTGCCAGCAGCCCTAGACTAGCGGGTACCGGGGAGCTGTTTTTT CASSPRLAGTGELFF
NA TRBJ2-7 TRBD1 TRBV10-2 TGCGCCAGCAGTGACCCCACAGGGGGATATTCCTACGAGCAGTACTTC CASSDPTGGYSYEQYF
once TRBJ1-1 NA TRBV7-6 TGTGCCAGCAGCTTAGTCCTCGAGGCTGAAGCTTTCTTT CASSLVLEAEAFF
NA TRBJ1-5 NA TRBV6-1 TGTGCCAGCAGTGAAGCTAACAGGAATCAGCCCCAGCATTTT CASSEANRNQPQHF
NA TRBJ2-2 NA TRBV7-9 TGTGCCAGCAGCTTAGACACCTTCACCGGGGAGCTGTTTTTT CASSLDTFTGELFF
NA TRBJ1-5 NA TRBV7-8 TGTGCCAGCAGCTTAGAAGGGGGGGTTAGCAATCAGCCCCAGCATTTT CASSLEGGVSNQPQHF
NA TRBJ2-1 NA TRBV18 TGTGCCAGCTCCCCCCCGTCGGTACCTACGGGTGAGCAGTTCTTC CASSPPSVPTGEQFF
once TRBJ2-5 NA TRBV7-9 TGTGCCAGCAGCTTGGAGGCGGGCCCAACAGAGACCCAGTACTTC CASSLEAGPTETQYF
NA TRBJ1-5 NA TRBV19 TGTGCCAGTAGTATAGGGGCAAGGAGCAATCAGCCCCAGCATTTT CASSIGARSNQPQHF
NA TRBJ2-7 TRBD1 TRBV19 TGTGCCAGCGGGACAGGGGGCTTTGGAGAGCAGTACTTC CASGTGGFGEQYF
NA TRBJ2-6 TRBD1 TRBV7-7 TGTGCCAGCAGCTCCGGGACAGGGGGCCCCCTCTCTGGGGCCAACGTCCTGACTTTC CASSSGTGGPLSGANVLTF
NA TRBJ2-2 NA TRBV7-9 TGTGCCAGCAGCCCCCCCGGGGGGTCAGGGGAGGCCGGGGAGCTGTTTTTT CASSPPGGSGEAGELFF
NA TRBJ1-1 NA TRBV7-2 TGTGCCAGCAGCTCCAGGGCCAAAAAGGCTTTCTTT CASSSRAKKAFF
NA TRBJ1-3 TRBD1 TRBV2 TGTGCCAGCAGCGCCTCGTTAGGTCAGGGGGCGCCGGGAAACACCATATATTTT CASSASLGQGAPGNTIYF
NA TRBJ2-3 NA TRBV7-2 TGTGCCAGCAGGCTAGGGGGAGGGGGGGCCGGGACAGATACGCAGTATTTT CASRLGGGGAGTDTQYF
NA TRBJ1-2 NA TRBV28 TGTGCCAGCAGTTATTTACCCGATCAGGGGACAAGAGATGGCTACACCTTC CASSYLPDQGTRDGYTF
NA TRBJ2-3 NA TRBV4-3 TGCGCCAGCAGTCGCCACCCGGGTAACACAGATACGCAGTATTTT CASSRHPGNTDTQYF
NA TRBJ2-5 TRBD1 TRBV7-9 TGTGCCAGCAGCCGCACCATCACAGGGGGCCTAAAGACCCAGTACTTC CASSRTITGGLKTQYF
NA TRBJ2-5 TRBD1 TRBV5-1 TGCGCCAGCAGCACCGGGACAGGGAGGGAAGAGACCCAGTACTTC CASSTGTGREETQYF
NA TRBJ2-7 NA TRBV9 TGTGCCAGCAGTGAGCAGGGCAACGAGCAGTACTTC CASSEQGNEQYF
NA TRBJ1-3 NA TRBV7-2 TGTGCCAGCAGCTCCCAGACAGTCTCTGGAAACACCATATATTTT CASSSQTVSGNTIYF
NA TRBJ2-1 TRBD2 TRBV5-1 TGCGCCAGCAGCGGCCTAGCGGGAGGGCCGGGTGAGCAGTTCTTC CASSGLAGGPGEQFF
many TRBJ2-1 NA TRBV7-6 TGTGCCAGCAGCTTTTTGACAGGCGATTCGAGGAATGAGCAGTTCTTC CASSFLTGDSRNEQFF
NA TRBJ2-1 NA TRBV4-2 TGTGCCAGCAGCCCGGTGGAATGGCGGCTTGGTGAGCAGTTCTTC CASSPVEWRLGEQFF
NA TRBJ2-1 TRBD2 TRBV10-2 TGCGCCAGCAGTGGGACTAGCGGGATCTACAATGAGCAGTTCTTC CASSGTSGIYNEQFF
NA TRBJ1-4 NA TRBV19 TGTGCCAGTAGTATTCAGAGGCATGAAAAACTGTTTTTT CASSIQRHEKLFF
NA TRBJ1-2 TRBD1 TRBV28 TGTGCCAGCAGTCCCCTTCAAGACAGGGATGGCTACACCTTC CASSPLQDRDGYTF